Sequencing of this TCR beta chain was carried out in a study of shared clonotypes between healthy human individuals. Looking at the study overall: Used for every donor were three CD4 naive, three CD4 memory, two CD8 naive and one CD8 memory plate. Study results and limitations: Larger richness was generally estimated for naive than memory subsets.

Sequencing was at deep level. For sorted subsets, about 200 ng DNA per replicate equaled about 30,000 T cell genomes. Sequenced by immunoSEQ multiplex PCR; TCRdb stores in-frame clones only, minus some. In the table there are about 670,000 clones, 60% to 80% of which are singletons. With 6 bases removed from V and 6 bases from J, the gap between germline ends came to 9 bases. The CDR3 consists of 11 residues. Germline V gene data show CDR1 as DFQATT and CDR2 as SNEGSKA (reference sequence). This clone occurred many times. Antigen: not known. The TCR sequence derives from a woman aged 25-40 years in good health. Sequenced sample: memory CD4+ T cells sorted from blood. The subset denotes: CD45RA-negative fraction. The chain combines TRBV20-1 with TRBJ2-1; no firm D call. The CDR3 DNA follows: TGCAGTGCCGCAGGTCCCAATGAGCAGTTCTTC. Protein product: CSAAGPNEQFF.